These T cell receptor beta chains were read from a single sample in a study of T-cell reconstitution after alpha-beta-depleted transplantation in children. Each CDR3 protein is one row after TCRdb ran MiXCR on the PCR reads. The data contain 65,000 to 85,000 distinct CDR3 sequences, approximately 10% of them singletons. The sequenced sample was PBMCs, obtained before TCRalphabeta/CD19-depleted stem cell transplant. These receptor sequences come from a boy younger than 18 with acute myeloid leukemia, due to receive a stem cell transplant. The CDR3 runs from the conserved cysteine through the conserved F or W. D genes are given only for firm matches. Expanded clones get a size class; other rows say once, few or many, or leave the size out.

j_call,cdr3_length,d_call,clone_size,v_call,cdr3_aa,cdr3_nt
TRBJ1-3,13,NA,many,TRBV6-5,CASSYSSGNTIYF,TGTGCCAGCAGTTACTCATCCGGAAACACCATATATTTT
TRBJ2-1,15,NA,many,TRBV20-1,CSAAARGAGWNEQFF,TGCAGTGCCGCGGCTCGGGGGGCCGGGTGGAATGAGCAGTTCTTC
TRBJ2-7,13,NA,few,TRBV7-8,CASSRDILYEQYF,TGTGCCAGCAGCCGGGACATTTTATACGAGCAGTACTTC
TRBJ2-7,14,TRBD1,many,TRBV20-1,CSARATGGAYEQYF,TGCAGTGCTAGGGCGACAGGGGGGGCCTACGAGCAGTACTTC
TRBJ1-1,15,TRBD1,many,TRBV14,CASSSDRGRKTEAFF,TGTGCCAGCAGCTCTGACAGGGGGCGCAAAACTGAAGCTTTCTTT
TRBJ1-6,14,NA,many,TRBV7-6,CASSLPGGGSPLHF,TGTGCCAGCAGCTTACCGGGGGGAGGCTCACCCCTCCACTTT
TRBJ2-1,17,TRBD1,many,TRBV18,CASSRGQLLDSYNEQFF,TGTGCCAGCTCAAGGGGACAGCTACTTGACTCCTACAATGAGCAGTTCTTC
TRBJ1-5,15,NA,many,TRBV5-5,CASSLVGYSNQPQHF,TGTGCCAGCAGCTTGGTAGGGTATAGCAATCAGCCCCAGCATTTT
TRBJ1-1,14,NA,many,TRBV4-3,CASSQARRVGEAFF,TGCGCCAGCAGCCAGGCTCGGAGGGTAGGTGAAGCTTTCTTT
TRBJ2-3,19,NA,many,TRBV4-1,CASSQVPDASGWGTDTQYF,TGCGCCAGCAGCCAAGTACCGGACGCTTCGGGATGGGGTACAGATACGCAGTATTTT
TRBJ2-1,14,NA,many,TRBV11-2,CASRGTPDVDEQFF,TGTGCCAGCCGCGGGACCCCGGACGTTGATGAGCAGTTCTTC
TRBJ2-4,18,TRBD2,many,TRBV11-2,CASSLKLAGGGAKNIQYF,TGTGCCAGCAGCTTAAAACTAGCGGGAGGCGGGGCCAAAAACATTCAGTACTTC
TRBJ1-5,17,NA,few,TRBV12-3/TRBV12-4,CASSFGRQGSRDQPQHF,TGTGCCAGCAGTTTCGGTCGTCAGGGGTCGAGGGATCAGCCCCAGCATTTT
TRBJ1-1,14,NA,many,TRBV27,CASTLIPGREKAFF,TGTGCCAGCACCCTTATCCCGGGGAGGGAGAAAGCTTTCTTT
TRBJ2-1,15,TRBD2,few,TRBV7-2,CASRTGTSVNNEQFF,TGTGCCAGCAGGACCGGGACTAGCGTCAACAATGAGCAGTTCTTC
TRBJ2-4,18,NA,many,TRBV21-1,CASSTPPTVLLAKSIQYF,TGTGCCAGCAGCACACCCCCGACAGTATTGCTAGCCAAAAGCATTCAGTACTTC
TRBJ2-5,12,NA,few,TRBV7-8,CASLGPQETQYF,TGTGCCAGTCTGGGTCCTCAGGAGACCCAGTACTTC
TRBJ2-1,15,NA,many,TRBV20-1,CSAVPPRGRSNEQFF,TGCAGTGCGGTACCCCCAAGGGGCCGTAGCAATGAGCAGTTCTTC
TRBJ2-1,18,TRBD2,NA,TRBV14,CASRPGLAGGSSYNEQFF,TGTGCCAGTCGCCCGGGACTAGCGGGGGGGAGCTCCTACAATGAGCAGTTCTTC
TRBJ2-7,13,NA,NA,TRBV6-1,CASTFAPSYEQYF,TGTGCCAGCACATTCGCTCCCTCCTACGAGCAGTACTTC
TRBJ1-1,15,NA,many,TRBV11-2,CASSWARRLNTEAFF,TGTGCCAGCAGCTGGGCCAGACGGCTGAACACTGAAGCTTTCTTT
TRBJ1-1,15,TRBD1,many,TRBV7-9,CASSYSGGVVAEAFF,TGTGCCAGCAGCTATTCAGGGGGGGTGGTCGCTGAAGCTTTCTTT
TRBJ2-7,15,TRBD1,many,TRBV28,CASSSWTGDHYEQYF,TGTGCCAGCAGTTCTTGGACAGGGGACCACTACGAGCAGTACTTC